This T cell receptor (beta chain) originates from a study of Ad26.COV2.S vaccination and SARS-CoV-2 variants. General study findings and limits: Vaccine recipients had higher spike-specific TCR breadth than placebo recipients. There was reportedly substantial breadth in spike-specific CD8+ and CD4+ T cell responses after vaccination.

The data were produced by immunoSEQ multiplex PCR, yet TCRdb's version contains in-frame clones alone and is incomplete. The data show about 400,000 clones, about 88% seen once. Concerning this clone: Antigen unknown.

Germline V lookup: CDR1 PRHDT, CDR2 FYEKMQ (reference sequence). There are 17 residues in the CDR3. Trimming cost V 0 bases and J 4 bases, with 18 bases left between them. Treatment defined: about 20 received Ad26.COV2.S at low or high dose, single or two shots; about 5 received placebo; per-sample allocation not given. All samples were drawn on day 63, counting from the first vaccine or placebo injection. The shot given was an Ad26 vector that makes Wuhan-strain SARS-CoV-2 spike. Here the sequenced sample was peripheral blood, taken in a trial of Ad26.COV2.S vaccine versus placebo. The chain recombines TRBV13 with TRBJ1-1; D gene unclear. The sequence derives from a person aged 18-60 years who received the Ad26.COV2.S COVID-19 vaccine or a placebo. The CDR3 is CASSLGPYPRWGTEAFF. DNA for the CDR3: TGTGCCAGCAGCTTAGGCCCGTACCCCCGGTGGGGCACTGAAGCTTTCTTT.